The 28 T cell receptor beta chains given below trace back to one sample, sequenced in a study of T cells in localized non-small cell lung cancer. Libraries were prepared by immunoSEQ multiplex PCR; TCRdb keeps only in-frame clonotypes and omits some of them. The table has tens of thousands of clones, approximately 90% seen once. Source: peripheral blood, taken before any cancer treatment. The receptor source for this set is a male donor older than 55 with stage III lung adenocarcinoma.

J is TRBJ2-1 and V is TRBV6-1; 8 bases line up with TRBD1. The CDR3 covers 15 residues. The germline gives CDR1 MNHNS, CDR2 SASEGT. V shed 3 bases and J 9 bases; nucleotides not matched to a gene: 10. CDR3 in amino acids: CASSDIPQGAAEQFF. CDR3 DNA sequence: TGTGCCAGCAGTGACATTCCCCAGGGGGCGGCTGAGCAGTTCTTC.

V usage is TRBV29-1 and J usage is TRBJ2-2, with 8 bases identical to TRBD1. Germline V gene lookup returns CDR1 SQVTM and CDR2 ANQGSEA. Trimming cost V 6 bases and J 4 bases; bases outside gene matches: 4. The CDR3 runs 13 residues. CDR3 in DNA: TGCAGCGTCGGTACAGGGGGCACCGGGGAGCTGTTTTTT. It codes for CSVGTGGTGELFF.

The V call is TRBV6-5, the J call TRBJ1-2; no clear D. V was clipped by 2 bases and J by 5 bases, with 9 bases between them. In germline, CDR1 is MNHEY, CDR2 SVGAGI. The CDR3 has 13 amino acids. The CDR3 protein is CASSYDGQYGYTF. DNA for the CDR3: TGTGCCAGCAGTTACGACGGCCAGTATGGCTACACCTTC.

The chain joins TRBV2 to TRBJ1-4; the D gene is possibly TRBD1 (6 bases). The germline V gene encodes CDR1 SNHLY and CDR2 FYNNEI. Trimming pared 5 bases from V and 2 bases from J, leaving 12 bases between. The CDR3 extends over 15 amino acids. CDR3: CASSLNRETNEKLFF. CDR3 in DNA: TGTGCCAGCAGTCTAAACAGGGAGACTAATGAAAAACTGTTTTTT.

This chain uses TRBV19 with TRBJ2-4; 10 nucleotides align to TRBD2. Germline V CDR1 and CDR2: LNHDA, SQIVND (reference sequence). With V trimmed by 8 bases and J by 6 bases, 10 bases remained unmatched. The CDR3 sequence is 15 residues long. The DNA for the CDR3 is TGTGCCAGTGGGAAGTCTAGCGGGAGCGTAAACATTCAGTACTTC. Amino acids: CASGKSSGSVNIQYF.

The genes are TRBV18 and TRBJ1-4; D is uncertain. V was pared by 1 base and J by 8 bases, with 17 bases between. Germline-derived CDR1 and CDR2 are KGHSH and LQKENI. CDR3 size: 16 residues. The CDR3 reads CASSPQRMGIREKLFF. The CDR3 DNA is TGTGCCAGCTCACCACAGAGGATGGGGATTAGGGAAAAACTGTTTTTT.

V gene TRBV11-1 combines with J gene TRBJ2-5; TRBD2 matches 11 bases. J lost 1 base, V lost 5 bases, and 3 bases had no gene match. Germline values: CDR1 SGHAT, CDR2 FQDESV (reference sequence). This CDR3 is built from 15 residues. CDR3 amino acids: CASSLTSGSQETQYF. The CDR3 coding sequence is TGTGCCAGCAGCCTCACTAGCGGGAGCCAAGAGACCCAGTACTTC.

The J gene is TRBJ1-3, the V gene TRBV2, with unresolved D. This CDR3 contains 12 residues. Germline loops: CDR1 SNHLY, CDR2 FYNNEI. The germline V and J ends were trimmed by 3 bases and 4 bases, with 4 bases remaining between them. CDR3 loop: CASSDPGNTIYF. Here the CDR3 DNA reads TGTGCCAGCAGTGACCCGGGAAACACCATATATTTT. Supplemented by reference TRBV2 and TRBJ1-3, the full variable domain reads EPEVTQTPSHQVTQMGQEVILRCVPISNHLYFYWYRQILGQKVEFLVSFYNNEISEKSEIFDDQFSVERPDGSNFTLKIRSTKLEDSAMYFCASSDPGNTIYFGEGSWLTVV.

The chain combines TRBV21-1 with TRBJ2-4; no check of the table's D call, TRBD2, against the DNA was made. TRBV21-1 is designated a pseudogene. The CDR3 runs 15 residues. The CDR3, as DNA: TGTGCCAGCAGCGAACTCCCGGGAGCGGGGGGTCCAGGGCACTTC. Amino acid sequence: CASSELPGAGGPGHF.

The rearrangement uses TRBV2 and TRBJ1-6, with TRBD1 identical over 7 bases. Germline lookup yields CDR1 SNHLY and CDR2 FYNNEI. The CDR3 is 15 residues long. The junction had 11 bases not matched to a gene; V was cut back by 7 bases and J by 8 bases. CDR3 residues: CASIEGGGVYSPLHF. The CDR3 region has the DNA TGTGCCAGCATCGAAGGAGGGGGCGTATATTCACCCCTCCACTTT.

The genes are TRBV27 and TRBJ2-5, with 11 bases aligning to TRBD2. Looked up from germline, CDR1 is MNHEY and CDR2 is SMNVEV (reference sequence). V trimming: 5 bases; J trimming: 3 bases; junction bases outside the gene matches: 17. This CDR3 is built from 19 residues. CDR3 nucleotides: TGTGCCAGCAGTCCAGCATTCAGACTCGGACTAGCGGGTAAAGAGACCCAGTACTTC. It translates to CASSPAFRLGLAGKETQYF.

V and J are TRBV7-2 and TRBJ1-5; perhaps TRBD1 as D (5 bases). The ends were cut back, 2 bases at V and 9 bases at J, with 11 bases in the middle. CDR1 and CDR2 from the germline V gene are SGHTA and FQGNSA. This CDR3 contains 13 residues. The CDR3 nucleotides read TGTGCCAGCAGCTTACAGGGTGGGCCGCCCCAGCATTTT. Protein: CASSLQGGPPQHF.

This rearrangement joins TRBV7-3 to TRBJ2-7; D is uncertain. The CDR3 runs to 13 residues. Germline assignment: CDR1 SGHTA and CDR2 FQGTGA. V gave up 2 bases and J gave up 0 bases, with 5 bases separating them. The CDR3 nucleotides are TGTGCCAGCAGCTTACAATACTCCTACGAGCAGTACTTC. Translated, it gives CASSLQYSYEQYF.

This clone was recorded only once. The rearrangement links TRBV9 to TRBJ1-4; D may be TRBD1 (6 bases). Looked up from germline, CDR1 is SGDLS and CDR2 is YYNGEE. The CDR3 spans 16 residues. V was shortened by 4 bases and J by 0 bases, with 13 bases between the two germline ends. The chain's CDR3 is CASSPDRTATNEKLFF. DNA for the CDR3: TGTGCCAGCAGCCCAGACAGGACCGCAACTAATGAAAAACTGTTTTTT. Filled out from reference TRBV9 and TRBJ1-4, the complete variable domain reads DSGVTQTPKHLITATGQRVTLRCSPRSGDLSVYWYQQSLDQGLQFLIQYYNGEERAKGNILERFSAQQFPDLHSELNLSSLELGDSALYFCASSPDRTATNEKLFFGSGTQLSVL.

V is TRBV5-1 and J is TRBJ2-3, with D possibly TRBD2 on 7 matching bases. From germline, CDR1 is SGHRS and CDR2 YFSETQ. V was trimmed by 4 bases and J by 6 bases, leaving 21 bases between them. The CDR3 sequence is 16 residues long. The CDR3 nucleotides read TGCGCCAGCAGCCTGGGGACTACAGGGAATGGGGATACGCAGTATTTT. The encoded protein is CASSLGTTGNGDTQYF.

The chain carries TRBV6-1 and TRBJ1-1; 8 bases agree with TRBD1. Germline loops: CDR1 MNHNS, CDR2 SASEGT. J was trimmed by 1 base and V by 2 bases; bases with no gene match: 6. The CDR3 runs to 16 residues. The CDR3 loop reads CASSEILTGANTEAFF. CDR3 DNA sequence: TGTGCCAGCAGTGAAATTCTGACAGGGGCGAACACTGAAGCTTTCTTT.

This clone was seen more than once but under ten times. The chain has TRBV11-1 and TRBJ1-6; D might be TRBD1 (5 bases). The germline V gene has CDR1 SGHAT and CDR2 FQDESV (reference sequence). Trimming took 3 bases from V and 7 from J, leaving 10 bases between them. CDR3 length: 14 amino acids. In DNA form, the CDR3 reads TGTGCCAGCAGCTTCGCGACAGCCAATTCACCCCTCCACTTT. As protein: CASSFATANSPLHF. Full variable domain (outside the CDR3, taken from reference TRBV11-1 and TRBJ1-6): EAEVAQSPRYKITEKSQAVAFWCDPISGHATLYWYRQILGQGPELLVQFQDESVVDDSQLPKDRFSAERLKGVDSTLKIQPAELGDSAMYLCASSFATANSPLHFGNGTRLTVT.

The rearrangement links TRBV27 to TRBJ2-3; 7 bases line up with TRBD1. This CDR3 is built from 16 residues. With V trimmed by 6 bases and J by 3 bases, 12 bases remained unmatched. CDR1 is MNHEY, CDR2 SMNVEV, per germline (reference sequence). The CDR3 sequence is CASRRGWQGVTDTQYF. The CDR3 DNA sequence: TGTGCCAGCAGGAGGGGTTGGCAGGGGGTGACAGATACGCAGTATTTT.

The DNA for the CDR3 is TGTGCCAGCAAAGGACCCATTGGCACTCAGTACTTC. It is translated as CASKGPIGTQYF. The V and J genes are TRBV6-1 and TRBJ2-4; D uncertain. The V gene lost 7 bases and the J gene lost 12 bases, with 16 bases spanning the gap. The CDR3 sequence is 12 residues long. Germline V gene sequence: CDR1 MNHNS, CDR2 SASEGT.

The chain couples TRBV15 to TRBJ2-1, with D hard to call. Trimming stripped 4 bases from V and 5 bases from J, with 6 bases between. CDR3 length equals 12 residues. CDR1 and CDR2 from the germline V gene are LNHNV and YYDKDF (reference sequence). CDR3 in amino acids: CATSKYNNEQFF. CDR3 in DNA: TGTGCCACCAGCAAGTATAACAATGAGCAGTTCTTC.

By sample fraction, this clone is medium-sized. The chain carries TRBV11-2 and TRBJ1-3; D is perhaps TRBD1 (6 bases). V lost 6 bases and J lost 4, with 13 bases in between. This CDR3 is 14 amino acids long. CDR1 and CDR2 (germline): SGHAT, FQNNGV. CDR3 coding DNA: TGTGCCAGCAGACTAAACAGGGCAGGAAACACCATATATTTT. It specifies CASRLNRAGNTIYF.

Remarks on this clone: The junction shows a germline mismatch at one end, possibly a read error. V gene TRBV7-7 combines with J gene TRBJ2-5, with 10 bases that match TRBD1. This CDR3 is built from 16 residues. From germline, CDR1 is SSHAT and CDR2 FNYEAQ (reference sequence). The CDR3 bases are TGTGCTAGCAGCTTAGCGATGGGACAGGGGATAGAGACCCAGTACTTC. Translation gives CASSLAMGQGIETQYF.

V is TRBV7-2 and J is TRBJ2-2; the match to TRBD1 covers 9 bases. The length of the CDR3 is 16 residues. Germline V gene sequence: CDR1 SGHTA, CDR2 FQGNSA. With 6 bases clipped from V and 0 bases from J, the junction kept 5 bases outside the gene matches. Written as DNA, the CDR3 is TGTGCCAGCAGGGATACAGGGGGCGCGAACACCGGGGAGCTGTTTTTT. This sequence encodes CASRDTGGANTGELFF.

In the case of this clone: This specimen includes other DNA sequences encoding the same CDR3. This chain connects TRBV7-8 to TRBJ2-1; TRBD2 aligns across 7 bases. Germline loops: CDR1 SGHVS, CDR2 FQNEAQ. The CDR3 spans 15 residues. With 0 bases clipped from V and 9 bases from J, the junction kept 8 bases outside the gene matches. The CDR3 spells CASSLAGGSLREQFF. DNA of the CDR3: TGTGCCAGCAGCTTAGCGGGCGGGAGCCTCCGTGAGCAGTTCTTC. The variable domain in full, completed from reference TRBV7-8 and TRBJ2-1, reads GAGVSQSPRYKVAKRGQDVALRCDPISGHVSLFWYQQALGQGPEFLTYFQNEAQLDKSGLPSDRFFAERPEGSVSTLKIQRTQQEDSAVYLCASSLAGGSLREQFFGPGTRLTVL.

J is TRBJ1-1 and V is TRBV5-1; maybe TRBD1 (5 bases). V was shortened by 4 bases and J by 3 bases, with 13 bases between the two germline ends. Per the germline V gene, CDR1 is SGHRS and CDR2 is YFSETQ. This CDR3 has 14 residues. The CDR3 sequence: CASSPRGGDTEAFF. CDR3 coding DNA: TGCGCCAGCAGCCCACGAGGAGGGGACACTGAAGCTTTCTTT.

The genes are TRBV28 and TRBJ1-1, with D uncertain. The CDR3 covers 14 residues. V was trimmed by 8 bases and J by 0 bases, leaving 13 bases between them. CDR1 is MDHEN, CDR2 SYDVKM, per germline. As DNA, the CDR3 is TGTGCCAGCGGTAATCGCATAATGAACACTGAAGCTTTCTTT. Translating gives CASGNRIMNTEAFF.

CDR3 protein: CASSLADYQETQYF. As DNA, the CDR3 is TGCGCCAGCAGCTTGGCGGACTACCAAGAGACCCAGTACTTC. The chain has TRBV5-1 and TRBJ2-5; maybe TRBD2 (5 bases). This CDR3 contains 14 residues. Germline V gives CDR1 SGHRS, CDR2 YFSETQ. V shed 0 bases and J shed 0 bases, with 6 bases lying between them. Together with reference TRBV5-1 and TRBJ2-5, the CDR3 gives the full variable domain: KAGVTQTPRYLIKTRGQQVTLSCSPISGHRSVSWYQQTPGQGLQFLFEYFSETQRNKGNFPGRFSGRQFSNSRSEMNVSTLELGDSALYLCASSLADYQETQYFGPGTRLLVL.

The chain has TRBV9 and TRBJ1-2, with 7 bases lining up with TRBD1. Germline assignment: CDR1 SGDLS and CDR2 YYNGEE. The CDR3 totals 14 residues. The junction had 0 bases not matched to a gene; V was cut back by 0 bases and J by 1 base. In nucleotides, the CDR3 is TGTGCCAGCAGCGTAGGACAGGGTAACTATGGCTACACCTTC. Translated, it gives CASSVGQGNYGYTF.